The present T cell receptor (beta chain) was sequenced within a study of cytomegalovirus exposure and HLA in healthy donors. General study findings and limits: The authors later found most CMV-associated TCR beta chains appeared HLA-restricted.

About this clone itself: Its antigen remains unidentified.

V was trimmed by 5 bases and J by 1 base, leaving 9 bases between them. The CDR3 is made up of 13 amino acids. Germline V gives CDR1 SGHRS, CDR2 YFSETQ. PCR used 60 Vbeta primers and 13 Jbeta primers. Some clones are missing from TCRdb's copy, which holds only in-frame ones; the method was immunoSEQ multiplex PCR. The profile shows roughly 80,000 clones, around 67% of them singletons. J is TRBJ1-1 and V is TRBV5-1, with a tentative D call TRBD1 (6 bases). Specimen: PBMCs. This clonotype was obtained from a woman between 50 and 59 years old in good health and CMV-seropositive. The CDR3 sequence is CASRKDRNTEAFF. CDR3 DNA: TGCGCCAGCAGAAAGGACAGGAACACTGAAGCTTTCTTT.